This is a list of T cell receptor beta chains from one sample in a study of blood T cell repertoires in COVID-19. Here immunoSEQ multiplex PCR was the method, and the copy in TCRdb shows in-frame clones only, minus some. The sample holds some 96,000 clones; about 84% are singletons and the top ten take 9.5% to 15%. The sample comprised peripheral blood. The receptors shown here come from a human donor in a cohort sampled during active COVID-19. The CDR3 runs from the conserved cysteine through the conserved F or W. The D gene is left open where the match is weak. Part of the rows lack a size; the others show once, few, many or a class for expanded clones.

d_call: TRBD2
j_call: TRBJ2-1
v_call: TRBV7-8
clone_size: NA
cdr3_nt: TGTGCCAGCAGCTCAGCCGGACTAGCGAGTTACAATGAGCAGTTCTTC
cdr3_aa: CASSSAGLASYNEQFF

d_call: NA
j_call: TRBJ2-7
v_call: TRBV5-1
clone_size: NA
cdr3_nt: TGCGCCAGCAGTACCCTAGAACCCCCCTACGAGCAGTACTTC
cdr3_aa: CASSTLEPPYEQYF

d_call: TRBD1
j_call: TRBJ2-5
v_call: TRBV5-1
clone_size: few
cdr3_nt: TGCGCCAGCAGCTCGTTACAGGGGAAAGGGGTAGAGACCCAGTACTTC
cdr3_aa: CASSSLQGKGVETQYF

d_call: NA
j_call: TRBJ1-2
v_call: TRBV5-5
clone_size: NA
cdr3_nt: TGTGCCAGCAGCTTGAGGGGGGGTCATGGCTACACCTTC
cdr3_aa: CASSLRGGHGYTF

d_call: TRBD2
j_call: TRBJ2-5
v_call: TRBV5-1
clone_size: NA
cdr3_nt: TGCGCCAGCAGCTTGGGTGTGCGGGGGGACCAAGAGACCCAGTACTTC
cdr3_aa: CASSLGVRGDQETQYF

d_call: TRBD1
j_call: TRBJ2-1
v_call: TRBV19
clone_size: NA
cdr3_nt: TGTGCCAGTAGGACAGGGGGGTACAATGAGCAGTTCTTC
cdr3_aa: CASRTGGYNEQFF

d_call: NA
j_call: TRBJ1-3
v_call: TRBV3-1/TRBV3-2
clone_size: few
cdr3_nt: TGTGCCAGCAGCCAAGAAGCTATTGGAAACACCATATATTTT
cdr3_aa: CASSQEAIGNTIYF

d_call: TRBD1
j_call: TRBJ2-5
v_call: TRBV19
clone_size: NA
cdr3_nt: TGTGCCAGTAGCCGGACAGGGGGAGGAGAGACCCAGTACTTC
cdr3_aa: CASSRTGGGETQYF

d_call: TRBD1
j_call: TRBJ1-6
v_call: TRBV7-2
clone_size: NA
cdr3_nt: TGTGCCAGCAGCCCCGTGGGGACAGGGAATTCACCCCTCCACTTT
cdr3_aa: CASSPVGTGNSPLHF

d_call: TRBD1
j_call: TRBJ2-5
v_call: TRBV7-8
clone_size: NA
cdr3_nt: TGTGCCAGCAGTCTACGAAGGGGACAGGGGGGGAGAGAGACCCAGTACTTC
cdr3_aa: CASSLRRGQGGRETQYF

d_call: TRBD1
j_call: TRBJ2-3
v_call: TRBV6-1
clone_size: NA
cdr3_nt: TGTGCCAGCAGTGAAGGGACAGGTGATACGCAGTATTTT
cdr3_aa: CASSEGTGDTQYF

d_call: TRBD1
j_call: TRBJ1-6
v_call: TRBV18
clone_size: NA
cdr3_nt: TGTGCCAGCTCACCGGGACAGGGAATAGGTTCACCCCTCCACTTT
cdr3_aa: CASSPGQGIGSPLHF

d_call: NA
j_call: TRBJ1-3
v_call: TRBV12-3/TRBV12-4
clone_size: NA
cdr3_nt: TGTGCCAGCAGTTTCCTTAGTAACACCATATATTTT
cdr3_aa: CASSFLSNTIYF

d_call: NA
j_call: TRBJ2-1
v_call: TRBV12-3/TRBV12-4
clone_size: NA
cdr3_nt: TGTGCCAGCAGTTTAGGGGAGATTGAGCAGTTCTTC
cdr3_aa: CASSLGEIEQFF

d_call: NA
j_call: TRBJ1-1
v_call: TRBV6-5
clone_size: NA
cdr3_nt: TGTGCCAGCAGTTACTCTGTGGGCTTGAACACTGAAGCTTTCTTT
cdr3_aa: CASSYSVGLNTEAFF

d_call: NA
j_call: TRBJ2-6
v_call: TRBV6-5
clone_size: NA
cdr3_nt: TGTGCCAGCTCCCTTGGGGCCAACGTCCTGACTTTC
cdr3_aa: CASSLGANVLTF

d_call: NA
j_call: TRBJ2-7
v_call: TRBV5-4
clone_size: NA
cdr3_nt: TGTGCCAGCAGCACCGGGCCAGGGGCAACCTACGAGCAGTACTTC
cdr3_aa: CASSTGPGATYEQYF

d_call: NA
j_call: TRBJ1-2
v_call: TRBV5-5
clone_size: NA
cdr3_nt: TGTGCCAGCAGCTTGAATCCAGGCCACTATGGCTACACCTTC
cdr3_aa: CASSLNPGHYGYTF

d_call: TRBD1
j_call: TRBJ1-5
v_call: TRBV28
clone_size: NA
cdr3_nt: TGTGCCAGTCAAACCGAGCAGGGGGACAATCAGCCCCAGCATTTT
cdr3_aa: CASQTEQGDNQPQHF

d_call: NA
j_call: TRBJ2-7
v_call: TRBV11-2
clone_size: NA
cdr3_nt: TGTGCCAGCAGCCCATTCTACGAGCAGTACTTC
cdr3_aa: CASSPFYEQYF

d_call: TRBD1
j_call: TRBJ2-1
v_call: TRBV4-3
clone_size: NA
cdr3_nt: TGCGCCAGCAGCCGGGACAGGGCCTACAATGAGCAGTTCTTC
cdr3_aa: CASSRDRAYNEQFF

d_call: NA
j_call: TRBJ2-5
v_call: TRBV5-1
clone_size: NA
cdr3_nt: TGCGCCAGCAGCACCGGGGACTTTCAAACCACCCCAACCCGGGGAGAGACCCAGTACTTC
cdr3_aa: CASSTGDFQTTPTRGETQYF

d_call: TRBD1
j_call: TRBJ2-2
v_call: TRBV10-2
clone_size: few
cdr3_nt: TGCGCCAGCAGTGAGCCTAACCGACAGGGGAGAGCCGGGGAGCTGTTTTTT
cdr3_aa: CASSEPNRQGRAGELFF

d_call: NA
j_call: TRBJ1-4
v_call: TRBV5-1
clone_size: NA
cdr3_nt: TGCGCCAGCAGCTTGGTCGGCGGGTCAACTAATGAAAAACTGTTTTTT
cdr3_aa: CASSLVGGSTNEKLFF

d_call: NA
j_call: TRBJ2-5
v_call: TRBV7-9
clone_size: NA
cdr3_nt: TGTGCCAGCAGCTCCCTGGGGGGCCAAGAGACCCAGTACTTC
cdr3_aa: CASSSLGGQETQYF

d_call: NA
j_call: TRBJ2-1
v_call: TRBV12-3/TRBV12-4
clone_size: once
cdr3_nt: TGTGCCAGCAGTTTAGGACTAATGGGTGAGCAGTTCTTC
cdr3_aa: CASSLGLMGEQFF

d_call: TRBD1
j_call: TRBJ1-2
v_call: TRBV6-5
clone_size: NA
cdr3_nt: TGTGCCAGCAGACCCGGGACAGGGAACCTTGGCTACACCTTC
cdr3_aa: CASRPGTGNLGYTF

d_call: TRBD1
j_call: TRBJ1-2
v_call: TRBV5-4
clone_size: once
cdr3_nt: TGTGCCAGCAGCCCCCCGGGACAGGGGCATTTTCTCTATGGCTACACCTTC
cdr3_aa: CASSPPGQGHFLYGYTF

d_call: NA
j_call: TRBJ1-6
v_call: TRBV7-2
clone_size: NA
cdr3_nt: TGTGCCAGCAGCTTGGGGGGGGTCTCCTATAATTCACCCCTCCACTTT
cdr3_aa: CASSLGGVSYNSPLHF

d_call: NA
j_call: TRBJ1-5
v_call: TRBV12-3/TRBV12-4
clone_size: NA
cdr3_nt: TGTGCCAGCAGTACATCCAGGGTACAGCCCCAGCATTTT
cdr3_aa: CASSTSRVQPQHF

d_call: NA
j_call: TRBJ2-3
v_call: TRBV4-1
clone_size: NA
cdr3_nt: TGCGCCAGCAGCCAAGATCTCGGGTCGACAGATACGCAGTATTTT
cdr3_aa: CASSQDLGSTDTQYF

d_call: TRBD1
j_call: TRBJ1-1
v_call: TRBV27
clone_size: NA
cdr3_nt: TGTGCCAGCAGTCCGAGGACAGGTGGGGACACTGAAGCTTTCTTT
cdr3_aa: CASSPRTGGDTEAFF

d_call: TRBD2
j_call: TRBJ2-4
v_call: TRBV4-1
clone_size: NA
cdr3_nt: TGCGCCAGCAGCCCGGGACTAGCGGGGGGACCCGCCAAAAACATTCAGTACTTC
cdr3_aa: CASSPGLAGGPAKNIQYF